These 31 T cell receptor beta chains share one sample of origin, sequenced in a study of cytomegalovirus exposure and HLA in healthy donors. Here immunoSEQ multiplex PCR was the method, and the copy in TCRdb shows in-frame clones only, minus some. The table lists 150,000 to 200,000 clones, 86% of them singletons, with approximately 7% in the top ten. Specimen: PBMCs. The receptors were sampled from a man in his thirties or forties in good health and CMV-seropositive.

Comment on this clone: Mismatch with germline at one junction end may stem from a read error. CDR3 nucleotide sequence: TGTGCTAGCAGCGCACTGCTGGGTCCAGATACGCAGTATTTT. It translates to CASSALLGPDTQYF. The J gene is TRBJ2-3, the V gene TRBV7-7; D is ambiguous. The CDR3 totals 14 residues. Germline V CDR1 and CDR2: SSHAT, FNYEAQ (reference sequence).

V gene TRBV9 combines with J gene TRBJ1-1; D gene unclear. V lost 3 bases to trimming and J lost 3 bases, with 12 bases between them. Germline-derived CDR1 and CDR2 are SGDLS and YYNGEE. CDR3 length: 14 residues. CDR3 sequence reads: CASSAPGVYTEAFF. Here the CDR3 DNA reads TGTGCCAGCAGCGCTCCCGGGGTTTACACTGAAGCTTTCTTT.

J is TRBJ1-4 and V is TRBV11-1; D is perhaps TRBD1 (6 bases). V lost 1 base and J lost 0, with 12 bases in between. Germline-derived CDR1 and CDR2 are SGHAT and FQDESV (reference sequence). There are 17 residues in the CDR3. CDR3 coding DNA: TGTGCCAGCAGCTTAGACGGAGGACAGCCAACTAATGAAAAACTGTTTTTT. Translated: CASSLDGGQPTNEKLFF.

The rearrangement uses TRBV6-5 and TRBJ1-1; D unresolved. V was pared by 2 bases and J by 0 bases, with 7 bases between. This CDR3 contains 14 residues. Germline V gives CDR1 MNHEY, CDR2 SVGAGI. This CDR3 reads CASSYQAMNTEAFF. The CDR3 bases are TGTGCCAGCAGTTACCAGGCCATGAACACTGAAGCTTTCTTT.

The chain joins TRBV27 to TRBJ2-5; TRBD2 matches at 7 bases. The J call is uncertain, as TRBJ2-7 better fits the DNA end. The CDR3 has 15 residues. The germline gives CDR1 MNHEY, CDR2 SMNVEV (reference sequence). The CDR3 DNA follows: TGTGCCAGCAGTCCCCCGGCGGGAGCTACCTACGAGCAGTACTTC. It encodes CASSPPAGATYEQYF.

The J gene is TRBJ2-4, the V gene TRBV6-6; D unresolved. This CDR3 has 12 amino acids. V was cut by 7 bases and J by 12 bases, with 16 bases left in between. The V gene's germline CDR1 is MNHNY and CDR2 SVGAGI (reference sequence). DNA of the CDR3: TGTGCCAGCACCACCTTTTTAGGCGCTCAGTACTTC. Its protein product is CASTTFLGAQYF.

V gene TRBV7-8 combines with J gene TRBJ2-5; 7 nucleotides line up with TRBD1. CDR3 length equals 16 residues. V shed 5 bases and J 3 bases; nucleotides not matched to a gene: 12. Germline V lookup: CDR1 SGHVS, CDR2 FQNEAQ. CDR3 sequence: CASSRSQGRVEETQYF. The CDR3 coding sequence is TGTGCCAGCAGCCGTTCACAGGGGCGGGTTGAAGAGACCCAGTACTTC.

The rearrangement joins TRBV13 to TRBJ2-7; the match to TRBD1 covers 12 bases. This CDR3 is 15 amino acids long. Germline CDR1 is PRHDT and CDR2 is FYEKMQ (reference sequence). V shed 5 bases and J 4 bases; nucleotides not matched to a gene: 6. The CDR3 here is CASSRPGQGAYEQYF. In nucleotides, the CDR3 is TGTGCCAGCAGCCGGCCGGGACAGGGGGCATACGAGCAGTACTTC.

CDR3 region: CSGWAGGGNEQFF. Written as DNA, the CDR3 is TGCAGCGGATGGGCAGGGGGCGGCAATGAGCAGTTCTTC. The chain couples TRBV29-1 to TRBJ2-1; 8 bases line up with TRBD1. The CDR3 has 13 residues. CDR1 is SQVTM and CDR2 is ANQGSEA in the germline V gene. J lost 6 bases, V lost 7 bases, and 8 bases had no gene match.

The V and J genes are TRBV5-1 and TRBJ1-2; perhaps TRBD1 as D (5 bases). V gave up 7 bases and J gave up 6 bases, with 13 bases separating them. The CDR3 consists of 12 residues. Germline V gives CDR1 SGHRS, CDR2 YFSETQ. The CDR3 nucleotides read TGCGCCAGCGGGCAGGGTCGGCATGGCTACACCTTC. Its translation: CASGQGRHGYTF.

This clone was counted only a few times. The chain links TRBV19 to TRBJ1-6, with a possible D match to TRBD1 (5 bases). Trimming took off 4 bases at V and 4 bases at J, with 8 bases between the two ends. This CDR3 is built from 14 residues. From germline, CDR1 is LNHDA and CDR2 SQIVND (reference sequence). In DNA form, the CDR3 reads TGTGCCAGTAGTAGTCGACAGTATAATTCACCCCTCCACTTT. Amino acids: CASSSRQYNSPLHF. The full variable domain, in which reference TRBV19 and TRBJ1-6 provide the parts outside the CDR3, is DGGITQSPKYLFRKEGQNVTLSCEQNLNHDAMYWYRQDPGQGLRLIYYSQIVNDFQKGDIAEGYSVSREKKESFPLTVTSAQKNPTAFYLCASSSRQYNSPLHFGNGTRLTVT.

This clone came up once. The V and J genes are TRBV7-2 and TRBJ1-6; TRBD1 is a possible D gene (6 bases). CDR1 SGHTA and CDR2 FQGNSA come from the germline V gene. The CDR3 sequence is 15 residues long. V was trimmed by 1 base and J by 10 bases, leaving 14 bases between them. The CDR3 protein is CASSLDTSGDSPLHF. The CDR3 bases are TGTGCCAGCAGCTTAGACACCTCAGGGGACTCACCCCTCCACTTT.

The CDR3 region is CASRDRETQYF. CDR3 sequence (DNA): TGTGCCAGCAGAGATCGAGAGACCCAGTACTTC. The rearrangement uses TRBV5-4 and TRBJ2-5; D not certain. This CDR3 contains 11 residues. CDR1 is SGHNT, CDR2 YYREEE, per germline (reference sequence). V was pared by 5 bases and J by 4 bases, with 6 bases between.

This clone was counted a single time. This sequence joins TRBV9 and TRBJ2-3, with TRBD2 matching 11 bases. With V trimmed by 5 bases and J by 5 bases, 7 bases remained unmatched. Per germline, CDR1 SGDLS and CDR2 YYNGEE. The CDR3 has 15 amino acids. The CDR3 is CASRATSGIGDTQYF. For the CDR3, the DNA is TGTGCCAGCAGAGCGACTAGCGGGATTGGAGATACGCAGTATTTT.

This chain connects TRBV30 to TRBJ1-5; maybe TRBD1 (5 bases). The CDR3 has 13 amino acids. The V gene's germline CDR1 is GTSNPN and CDR2 SVGIG (reference sequence). V was cut by 4 bases and J by 5 bases, with 12 bases left in between. The CDR3 DNA reads as TGTGCCTGGACTTATGGAGGGGATCAGCCCCAGCATTTT. Encoded protein: CAWTYGGDQPQHF.

This chain joins TRBV27 and TRBJ2-1, with a weak D call TRBD2 (6 bases). The CDR3 totals 14 residues. Germline CDR1 MNHEY, CDR2 SMNVEV (reference sequence). The V gene lost 6 bases and the J gene lost 1 base, with 10 bases spanning the gap. The CDR3 coding sequence is TGTGCCAGCAGCCCCGGGAGTTCCTACAATGAGCAGTTCTTC. Residues: CASSPGSSYNEQFF.

The chain links TRBV25-1 to TRBJ2-2; possibly TRBD2 for D (5 bases). CDR1 is MGHDK and CDR2 is SYGVNS in the germline V gene. The CDR3 spans 14 residues. V was trimmed by 7 bases and J by 6 bases, leaving 15 bases between them. The CDR3 coding sequence is TGTGCCAGCACCCCCCGAGGGTTCTCCGGGGAGCTGTTTTTT. Protein product: CASTPRGFSGELFF.

V and J are TRBV28 and TRBJ2-7; 10 nucleotides agree with TRBD1. CDR1 and CDR2 from the germline V gene are MDHEN and SYDVKM. This CDR3 is 16 amino acids long. The trim removed 6 bases at V and 5 bases at J, leaving 13 bases unmatched. The CDR3 is CASRGQGTPRNDEQYF. CDR3 nucleotide sequence: TGTGCCAGCAGGGGACAGGGGACCCCTCGGAACGACGAGCAGTACTTC.

The rearrangement joins TRBV18 to TRBJ2-7, with 11 bases aligning to TRBD1. The V gene end was trimmed by 6 bases and the J gene end by 6 bases; junction bases not matched to a gene: 4. The CDR3 loop spans 13 amino acids. The germline V gene encodes CDR1 KGHSH and CDR2 LQKENI. CDR3 sequence: CASSPGTGGEQYF. The CDR3 nucleotides are TGTGCCAGCTCGCCCGGGACAGGGGGCGAGCAGTACTTC.

V is TRBV9 and J is TRBJ2-4; D not resolved. Germline V gene sequence: CDR1 SGDLS, CDR2 YYNGEE. This CDR3 comprises 15 residues. The germline V and J ends were trimmed by 3 bases and 0 bases, with 10 bases remaining between them. The CDR3 is CASSAGELAKNIQYF. CDR3 DNA: TGTGCCAGCAGCGCCGGAGAGCTAGCCAAAAACATTCAGTACTTC.

V usage is TRBV28 and J usage is TRBJ2-3; D is undetermined. V shed 2 bases and J shed 0 bases, with 12 bases lying between them. The germline CDR1 and CDR2 sequences are MDHEN and SYDVKM. This CDR3 is built from 16 residues. The CDR3 loop is CASSLTAEISTDTQYF. CDR3 DNA sequence: TGTGCCAGCAGTTTAACGGCAGAGATTAGCACAGATACGCAGTATTTT.

This sequence joins TRBV27 and TRBJ2-7; D gene uncertain. Germline CDR1 MNHEY, CDR2 SMNVEV (reference sequence). The CDR3 runs to 13 residues. V dropped 6 bases and J dropped 5 bases, with 14 bases sitting between them. The CDR3 DNA is TGTGCCAGCAGCTTGAGACTCGGACACGAGCAGTACTTC. This gives the protein CASSLRLGHEQYF.

This clone was picked up one time. The V call is TRBV30, the J call TRBJ1-6; TRBD1 matches 9 bases. CDR1 is GTSNPN and CDR2 is SVGIG in the germline V gene (reference sequence). The CDR3 has 15 residues. After removal of 3 bases from V and 7 bases from J, the junction contained 7 bases not matched to a gene. The CDR3 loop is CAWRTRGQGNSPLHF. In nucleotides, the CDR3 is TGTGCCTGGAGAACGCGGGGACAGGGAAATTCACCCCTCCACTTT.

The CDR3 DNA reads TGTGCCAGCAGTTTAAATTGGGGGCATGGCTACACCTTC. Translated, it gives CASSLNWGHGYTF. The chain employs TRBV27 and TRBJ1-2; tentative D call: TRBD1 (6 bases). CDR3 length: 13 residues. Germline CDR1 and CDR2: MNHEY and SMNVEV (reference sequence). Trimming removed 2 bases from V and 6 bases from J, with 10 bases in between.

V is TRBV9 and J is TRBJ2-7; unclear D gene. Trimming took off 4 bases at V and 2 bases at J, with 10 bases between the two ends. Per germline, CDR1 SGDLS and CDR2 YYNGEE. CDR3 length: 13 amino acids. The CDR3 DNA follows: TGTGCCAGCAGCCCCATTAGCCCCTACGAGCAGTACTTC. Its protein product is CASSPISPYEQYF.

This chain joins TRBV2 and TRBJ2-5, with 8 bases fitting TRBD2. Germline V gene sequence: CDR1 SNHLY, CDR2 FYNNEI. CDR3 length: 16 residues. V shed 5 bases and J 0 bases; nucleotides not matched to a gene: 8. Here the CDR3 reads CASSYRLAKYQETQYF. In DNA form, the CDR3 reads TGTGCCAGCAGTTATCGACTAGCGAAGTACCAAGAGACCCAGTACTTC.

V is TRBV11-3 and J is TRBJ1-2, with D possibly TRBD1 on 5 matching bases. Looked up from germline, CDR1 is SGHNT and CDR2 is YENEEA. The ends were cut back, 1 base at V and 6 bases at J, with 9 bases in the middle. The CDR3 sequence is 13 residues long. This CDR3 reads CASSLGREHGYTF. DNA for the CDR3: TGTGCCAGCAGCTTAGGCAGGGAACATGGCTACACCTTC. Variable domain in full (rest from reference TRBV11-3 and TRBJ1-2): EAGVVQSPRYKIIEKKQPVAFWCNPISGHNTLYWYLQNLGQGPELLIRYENEEAVDDSQLPKDRFSAERLKGVDSTLKIQPAELGDSAVYLCASSLGREHGYTFGSGTRLTVV.

This chain links TRBV6-5 with TRBJ2-7; 10 bases agree with TRBD2. Germline CDR1 and CDR2: MNHEY and SVGAGI. V gave up 10 bases and J gave up 3 bases; unmatched junction bases: 12. The CDR3 runs to 15 residues. The CDR3 bases are TGTGCCACCTCAATGATAGCGGGGGGAAACTACGAGCAGTACTTC. Translating gives CATSMIAGGNYEQYF.

The genes are TRBV19 and TRBJ2-1; D ambiguous. This CDR3 is built from 12 residues. V was cut by 2 bases and J by 5 bases, with 4 bases left in between. The V gene's germline CDR1 is LNHDA and CDR2 SQIVND (reference sequence). The DNA of the CDR3 is TGTGCCAGTAGTATAAGCCACAATGAGCAGTTCTTC. This encodes CASSISHNEQFF. Supplemented by reference TRBV19 and TRBJ2-1, the full variable domain reads DGGITQSPKYLFRKEGQNVTLSCEQNLNHDAMYWYRQDPGQGLRLIYYSQIVNDFQKGDIAEGYSVSREKKESFPLTVTSAQKNPTAFYLCASSISHNEQFFGPGTRLTVL.

This clone was seen a few times. The chain is built from TRBV5-1 and TRBJ2-7; D ambiguous. The CDR3 contains 12 residues. Trimming removed 0 bases at V and 5 bases at J, with 6 bases between. Germline V gives CDR1 SGHRS, CDR2 YFSETQ. CDR3 DNA: TGCGCCAGCAGCTTGGATGTCGACGAGCAGTACTTC. It translates to CASSLDVDEQYF.

The chain has TRBV11-2 and TRBJ1-3; 8 bases align to TRBD1. The germline V gene has CDR1 SGHAT and CDR2 FQNNGV. The CDR3 loop spans 14 amino acids. Losses at the gene ends were 7 bases for V and 4 bases for J; bases not matched to a gene: 6. CDR3 sequence: CASTRQGQGNTIYF. In nucleotides, the CDR3 is TGTGCCAGCACTCGACAGGGGCAGGGAAACACCATATATTTT. The full variable domain, its missing parts supplied by reference TRBV11-2 and TRBJ1-3, is EAGVAQSPRYKIIEKRQSVAFWCNPISGHATLYWYQQILGQGPKLLIQFQNNGVVDDSQLPKDRFSAERLKGVDSTLKIQPAKLEDSAVYLCASTRQGQGNTIYFGEGSWLTVV.